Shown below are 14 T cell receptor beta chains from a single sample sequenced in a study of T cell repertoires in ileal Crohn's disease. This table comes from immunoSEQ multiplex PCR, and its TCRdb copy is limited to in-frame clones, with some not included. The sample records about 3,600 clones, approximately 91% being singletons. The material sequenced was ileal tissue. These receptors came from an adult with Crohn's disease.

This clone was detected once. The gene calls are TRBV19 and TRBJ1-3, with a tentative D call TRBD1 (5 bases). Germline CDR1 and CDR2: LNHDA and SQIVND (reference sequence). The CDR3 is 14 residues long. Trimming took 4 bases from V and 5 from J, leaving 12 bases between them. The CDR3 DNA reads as TGTGCCAGTAGTACGGCGGACAATCGAAACACCATATATTTT. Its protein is CASSTADNRNTIYF.

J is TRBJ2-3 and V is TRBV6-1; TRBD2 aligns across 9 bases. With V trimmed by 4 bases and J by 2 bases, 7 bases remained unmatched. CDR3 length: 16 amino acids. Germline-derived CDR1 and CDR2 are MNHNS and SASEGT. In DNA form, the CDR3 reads TGTGCCAGCAGTGGGCCAAGCGGGAGGCCCACAGATACGCAGTATTTT. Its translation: CASSGPSGRPTDTQYF.

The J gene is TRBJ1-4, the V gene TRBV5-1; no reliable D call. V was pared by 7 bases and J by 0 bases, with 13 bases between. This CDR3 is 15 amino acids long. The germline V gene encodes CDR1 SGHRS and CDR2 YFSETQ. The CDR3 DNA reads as TGCGCCAGCGGGCCCAGTGGGGCAACTAATGAAAAACTGTTTTTT. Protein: CASGPSGATNEKLFF.

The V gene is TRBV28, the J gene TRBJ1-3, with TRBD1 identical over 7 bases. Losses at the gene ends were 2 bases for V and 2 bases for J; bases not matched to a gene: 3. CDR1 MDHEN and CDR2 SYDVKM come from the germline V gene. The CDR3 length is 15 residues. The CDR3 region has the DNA TGTGCCAGCAGTTTAGGGACAGCCACTGGAAACACCATATATTTT. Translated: CASSLGTATGNTIYF.

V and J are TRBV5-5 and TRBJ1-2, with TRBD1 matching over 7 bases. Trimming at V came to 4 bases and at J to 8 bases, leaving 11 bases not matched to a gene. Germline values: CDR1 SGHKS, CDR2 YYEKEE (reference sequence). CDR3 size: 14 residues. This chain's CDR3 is CASSPGQGDRGYTF. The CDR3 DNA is TGTGCCAGCAGCCCCGGGCAGGGGGATAGAGGCTACACCTTC.

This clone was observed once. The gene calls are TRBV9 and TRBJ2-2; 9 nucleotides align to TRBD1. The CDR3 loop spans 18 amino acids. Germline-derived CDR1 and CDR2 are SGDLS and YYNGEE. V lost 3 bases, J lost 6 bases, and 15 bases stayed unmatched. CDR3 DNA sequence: TGTGCCAGCAGCGCCCAAGCCCAGACCGGGACAGGGCCCGGGGAGCTGTTTTTT. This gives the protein CASSAQAQTGTGPGELFF.

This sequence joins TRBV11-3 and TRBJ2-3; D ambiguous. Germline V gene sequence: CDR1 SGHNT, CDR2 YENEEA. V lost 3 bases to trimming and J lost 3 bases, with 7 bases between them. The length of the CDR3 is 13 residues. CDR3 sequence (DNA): TGTGCCAGCAGCTTGGACGGGACAGATACGCAGTATTTT. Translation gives CASSLDGTDTQYF.

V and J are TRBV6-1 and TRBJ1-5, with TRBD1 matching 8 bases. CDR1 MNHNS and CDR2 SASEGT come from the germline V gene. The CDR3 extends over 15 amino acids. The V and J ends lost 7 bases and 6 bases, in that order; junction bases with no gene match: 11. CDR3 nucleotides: TGTGCCAGCACCCAGGACAGGGCTCGGCGTCAGCCCCAGCATTTT. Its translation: CASTQDRARRQPQHF.

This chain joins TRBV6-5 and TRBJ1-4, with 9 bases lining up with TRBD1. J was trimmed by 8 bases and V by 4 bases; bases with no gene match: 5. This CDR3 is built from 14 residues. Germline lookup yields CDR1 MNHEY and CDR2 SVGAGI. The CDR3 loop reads CASSSQGAGEKLFF. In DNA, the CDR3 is TGTGCCAGCAGTTCACAGGGGGCCGGGGAAAAACTGTTTTTT.

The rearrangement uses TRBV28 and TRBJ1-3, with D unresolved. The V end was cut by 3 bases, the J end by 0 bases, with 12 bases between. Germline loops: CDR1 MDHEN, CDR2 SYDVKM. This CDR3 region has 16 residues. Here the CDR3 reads CASSLGGENSGNTIYF. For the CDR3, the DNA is TGTGCCAGCAGTTTGGGTGGGGAGAACTCTGGAAACACCATATATTTT.

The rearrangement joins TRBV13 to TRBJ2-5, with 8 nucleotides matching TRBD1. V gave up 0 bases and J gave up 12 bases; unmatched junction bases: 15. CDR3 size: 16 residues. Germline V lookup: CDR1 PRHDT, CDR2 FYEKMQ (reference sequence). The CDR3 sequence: CASSLGDLTGAPQEYF. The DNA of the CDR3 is TGTGCCAGCAGCTTAGGGGATCTGACAGGGGCCCCCCAAGAGTACTTC.

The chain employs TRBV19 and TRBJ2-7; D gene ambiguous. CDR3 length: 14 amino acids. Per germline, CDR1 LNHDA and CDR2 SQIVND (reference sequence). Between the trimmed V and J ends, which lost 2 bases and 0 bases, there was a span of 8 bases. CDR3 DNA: TGTGCCAGTAGTATAACTTGGAGCTCCTACGAGCAGTACTTC. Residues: CASSITWSSYEQYF.

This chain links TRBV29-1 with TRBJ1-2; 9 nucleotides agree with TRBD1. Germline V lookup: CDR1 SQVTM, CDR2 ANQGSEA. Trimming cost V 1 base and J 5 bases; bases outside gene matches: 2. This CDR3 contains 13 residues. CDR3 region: CSVEAGTGYGYTF. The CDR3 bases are TGCAGCGTTGAAGCCGGGACAGGGTATGGCTACACCTTC.

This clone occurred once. CDR3 bases: TGTGCCAGCAGCTTACAGCCAGGGAATCAGCCCCAGCATTTT. This codes for CASSLQPGNQPQHF. The rearrangement links TRBV7-2 to TRBJ1-5, with D perhaps TRBD1 (5 bases). V lost 2 bases and J 4 bases, leaving 9 bases between the germline ends. The CDR3 contains 14 residues. The germline V gene encodes CDR1 SGHTA and CDR2 FQGNSA.